Listed below are T cell receptor beta chains from one sample, sequenced in a study of blood T cells in healthy people across ages. TCRdb re-called the 5' RACE reads with MiXCR, one entry per CDR3 protein. The sample includes 630,000 or so distinct CDR3 sequences, about 30% seen only once; the top ten take roughly 14%. Input material: blood. The source is a woman aged 80 or over in good health. The CDR3 runs from the conserved cysteine through the conserved F or W. D genes are given only for firm matches. Size values are once, few and many counts, or a class for expanded clones, and some rows have none.

>many|TRBV20-1|TRBJ2-1|-
CSARDLSLMTYNEQFF
TGCAGTGCTAGAGATCTATCCCTCATGACCTACAATGAGCAGTTCTTC
>many|TRBV5-1|TRBJ2-6|-
CASSLVTGISGANVLTF
TGCGCCAGCAGCTTAGTTACAGGGATCTCTGGGGCCAACGTCCTGACTTTC
>many|TRBV6-1|TRBJ2-5|-
CASRLTGETQYF
TGTGCCAGCAGGCTGACGGGAGAGACCCAGTACTTC
>-|TRBV20-1|TRBJ2-5|-
CSARSGTLHNEQYF
TGCAGTGCTAGGTCCGGGACACTTCACAATGAGCAGTACTTC
>many|TRBV20-1|TRBJ2-7|TRBD2
CSARDRELAGAYEQYF
TGCAGTGCTAGAGATAGAGAACTAGCGGGGGCCTACGAGCAGTACTTC
>-|TRBV20-1|TRBJ2-1|-
CSASSSRSGYNEQFF
TGCAGTGCTAGTTCAAGTCGTAGCGGTTACAATGAGCAGTTCTTC
>many|TRBV6-5|TRBJ2-1|-
CASSLRMGLGNEQFF
TGTGCCAGCAGTCTCCGTATGGGGCTAGGTAATGAGCAGTTCTTC
>-|TRBV27|TRBJ2-3|TRBD2
CASRAVGGALADTQYF
TGTGCCAGCCGAGCTGTCGGGGGGGCTCTGGCAGATACGCAGTATTTT
>many|TRBV5-1|TRBJ2-3|TRBD1
CASSYDRGRGTDTQYF
TGCGCCAGCAGCTACGACAGGGGGCGCGGCACAGATACGCAGTATTTT
>few|TRBV15|TRBJ1-5|-
CATSIDTNQPQHF
TGTGCCACCAGCATAGACACCAATCAGCCCCAGCATTTT
>once|TRBV7-8|TRBJ2-2|-
CASSLVGLGRTGELFF
TGTGCCAGCAGCTTAGTGGGACTGGGGCGCACCGGGGAGCTGTTTTTT
>many|TRBV6-2/TRBV6-3|TRBJ1-2|-
CASSGRRNYGYTF
TGTGCCAGCAGTGGTCGAAGGAACTATGGCTACACCTTC
>many|TRBV7-2|TRBJ1-1|-
CASSLAPGMGTEAFF
TGTGCCAGCAGCTTAGCGCCAGGGATGGGCACTGAAGCTTTCTTT
>-|TRBV30|TRBJ1-2|TRBD1
CAWMSRGNYGYTF
TGTGCCTGGATGTCCAGGGGGAACTATGGCTACACCTTC
>once|TRBV5-1|TRBJ2-1|TRBD2
CASSLGLARAGDYEQFF
TGCGCCAGCAGCTTGGGCCTGGCCCGGGCGGGAGACTATGAGCAGTTCTTC
>-|TRBV28|TRBJ1-1|-
CASSLIAEAFF
TGTGCCAGCAGTTTGATAGCTGAAGCTTTCTTT
>many|TRBV12-3/TRBV12-4|TRBJ2-3|TRBD2
CASRISGGAADTQYF
TGTGCCAGCAGAATTAGCGGGGGGGCCGCGGATACGCAGTATTTT
>few|TRBV20-1|TRBJ1-2|-
CSASPLEACNGYTF
TGCAGTGCTAGCCCCCTCGAGGCATGTAATGGCTACACCTTC